This TCR beta chain was recorded in a study of blood T cells in healthy people across ages. CDR1 and CDR2 (germline): MNHEY, SVGAGI. CDR3 size: 16 residues. The V end was cut by 1 base, the J end by 1 base, with 12 bases between. A second PCR of about 6 to 11 cycles used a sample-barcoded 5' primer and a J-beta primer mix. TCRdb fed the 5' RACE reads into MiXCR, producing one record per CDR3 protein. The profile covers about 780,000 distinct CDR3 sequences, with 55% to 65% appearing a single time and roughly a quarter taken by the ten largest. The TCR originated in a man younger than 45 in good health. The chain is built from TRBV6-5 and TRBJ2-3; D unclear. Sequenced input: blood. In DNA, the CDR3 is TGTGCCAGCAGTTACTTTGCCCGACTTGGCACAGATACGCAGTATTTT. Its protein product is CASSYFARLGTDTQYF.